This TCR beta chain emerged from a study of cytomegalovirus exposure and HLA in healthy donors (TCRdb year 2017). Notes on the research overall: According to a later analysis, one platform produced both the 120 validation repertoires and the 730 or so repertoires of the first cohort. The aim of the study was to test whether cataloging public T cell receptors could identify signatures of past pathogen exposure. Along with the roughly 670-subject first cohort, a separate validation cohort of 120 different subjects was used. The study combined high-throughput TCR immunosequencing, statistical association of individual TCRs with disease status, and machine learning to predict cytomegalovirus infection status.

V is pared back by 4 bases and J by 4 bases, with 19 bases lying between the germline termini. CDR1 and CDR2 were assigned from the germline V gene as SGHVS and FNYEAQ. The CDR3 goes from the cysteine to the phenylalanine over 17 residues. The retained sequence is limited to the CDR3, 51 bases, with the frame set at the first base. About this clone: Its antigen remains unidentified. Within one base of it there is no much larger clone, and no base qualities were kept.

Donors formed part of the validation cohort, which comprised over a hundred subjects and was distinct from the first cohort of several hundred subjects. The protocol used for the library was the immunoSEQ multiplex PCR assay. The source study handled its data this way. A statistical classification framework was built for diagnosing cytomegalovirus status from the catalog of TCR beta chain sequences. Imported from immuneACCESS, the table was reduced by TCRdb to in-frame sequences with V and J called. These copies leave out some clones; in studies compared against another copy, an unresolved V gene accounts for under half, and the cause of the remainder is not known. V, J and clone size are those of that table, while D and trimming were read from the DNA. Across this sample there are around 120,000 clones, with approximately 90% seen only once. The top ten clonotypes cover approximately 2% of the sample.

Results and caveats for the whole study, not just this receptor: The classifier was reported to diagnose cytomegalovirus status with high specificity and sensitivity in both the original cohort and the validation cohort. It was suggested by the authors that the approach could potentially be generalized to other disease states and immunological phenotypes. In the study, some 180 TCR beta chains were listed as associated with cytomegalovirus. A later analysis found that TCRs clustered in the first cohort also tended to co-occur in the roughly 110 validation repertoires, with 90% to 95% of cluster scores above 0. Most TCR sequences were observed very rarely across donors, whereas some public TCRs were present in many individuals. All 120 or so repertoires were used to score co-occurrence in the validation cohort in a later analysis, because that analysis had no HLA typing for the cohort. In vitro tests confirmed that a few of the cytomegalovirus-associated TCR beta chains recognize cytomegalovirus antigens.

The sample comprised PBMCs. The sequence joins TRBV7-6 to TRBJ2-2; a tentative D call is TRBD1 (6 bases match). This clonotype was sampled from a woman in her late teens or twenties in good health and CMV-seronegative. The DNA reads as follows: TGTGCCAGCAGCTCGGTAGGGCCGAGGGGGAGCACCGGGGAGCTGTTTTTT. It encodes CASSSVGPRGSTGELFF. The entire variable domain, with the stretches around the CDR3 drawn from the reference TRBV7-6 and TRBJ2-2 proteins, is GAGVSQSPRYKVTKRGQDVALRCDPISGHVSLYWYRQALGQGPEFLTYFNYEAQQDKSGLPNDRFSAERPEGSISTLTIQRTEQRDSAMYRCASSSVGPRGSTGELFFGEGSRLTVL.